This T cell receptor (beta chain) comes out of a study of low-dose radiotherapy and immunotherapy resistance in tumors. The CDR3 covers 14 residues. Germline values: CDR1 SGDLS, CDR2 YYNGEE. V was pared by 2 bases and J by 1 base, with 1 base of the junction left unmatched. TRAV and TRBV primers primed cDNA for both TCRalpha and TCRbeta. TCRs were amplified for roughly 20 PCR cycles with a constant-region primer and V-primer adapter. MiXCR was run by TCRdb on the reads, yielding one entry per CDR3 protein. The sample includes about 11,000 distinct CDR3 sequences, approximately 60% of them seen just once.

This sequence was found in a human donor with advanced metastatic prostate, ovarian, gallbladder or colorectal cancer (not recorded which). This table probably holds off-target reads from a library built for another chain. This chain links TRBV9 with TRBJ2-5; TRBD1 agrees at 8 bases. CDR3 region: CASSVGQGQETQYF. Written as DNA, the CDR3 is TGTGCCAGCAGCGTTGGACAGGGCCAAGAGACCCAGTACTTC. Full variable domain (outside the CDR3, taken from reference TRBV9 and TRBJ2-5): DSGVTQTPKHLITATGQRVTLRCSPRSGDLSVYWYQQSLDQGLQFLIQYYNGEERAKGNILERFSAQQFPDLHSELNLSSLELGDSALYFCASSVGQGQETQYFGPGTRLLVL.